These T cell receptor beta chains were read from a single sample in a study of cytomegalovirus exposure and HLA in healthy donors. Clones were read by immunoSEQ multiplex PCR, and TCRdb kept only the in-frame ones, dropping some. The sample has about 280,000 clones, roughly 90% seen once. Sequenced material: PBMCs. These receptors all stem from a woman younger than 35 in good health and CMV-seronegative. Each CDR3 is given with its conserved first and last residue.

J | V | CDR3
TRBJ2-7 | TRBV5-1 | CASTNTGEQYEQYF
TRBJ2-5 | TRBV10-3 | CAISESQTLGQETQYF
TRBJ2-1 | TRBV4-1 | CASSQVASGGSSYNEQFF
TRBJ1-1 | TRBV18 | CASSATLTGVDTEAFF
TRBJ1-3 | TRBV19 | CASSTTWTSRSGNTIYF
TRBJ2-4 | TRBV7-3 | CASSGGEKNIQYF
TRBJ2-7 | TRBV4-1 | CASSQVFTSGSSSYEQYF
TRBJ1-5 | TRBV27 | CASSPTGVSNQPQHF
TRBJ1-2 | TRBV19 | CASSILVFRGYTF
TRBJ1-5 | TRBV27 | CASSSGTGANNQPQHF
TRBJ2-1 | TRBV7-6 | CASSAAVDEQFF
TRBJ2-2 | TRBV4-3 | CASSHHSGSGSGELFF
TRBJ2-7 | TRBV15 | CATSRDIGTGYEQYF
TRBJ2-5 | TRBV2 | CASSRTGQETQYF
TRBJ1-1 | TRBV2 | CASSPYRGTEAFF
TRBJ2-7 | TRBV27 | CASGLTGLAGGSGYEQYF
TRBJ1-2 | TRBV7-2 | CASSHSGTANKNYGYTF
TRBJ1-1 | TRBV11-2 | CASSLISGNTEAFF
TRBJ1-5 | TRBV5-4 | CASSQDRGDQPQHF
TRBJ2-1 | TRBV25-1 | CASSESGLAGLSNEQFF
TRBJ1-2 | TRBV5-4 | CASSWIAGSGYTF
TRBJ2-2 | TRBV21-1 | CASSKFGTSFFPGELFF
TRBJ1-1 | TRBV9 | CASSVLPRGEAFF
TRBJ2-3 | TRBV6-1 | CASSEPGLASDTQYF
TRBJ1-1 | TRBV15 | CATSSGGRGPEAFF
TRBJ2-3 | TRBV5-4 | CASSSTRATDTQYF
TRBJ2-3 | TRBV11-2 | CASSGLAITDTQYF
TRBJ2-7 | TRBV27 | CASSSPQGQGGSYEQYF
TRBJ2-7 | TRBV15 | CATSSHTGVEQYF
TRBJ2-1 | TRBV5-1 | CASSRRAGGGYNEQFF
TRBJ2-7 | TRBV4-2 | CASSQEPGTDLYEQYF
TRBJ1-1 | TRBV7-8 | CASSSNMDTEAFF
TRBJ2-2 | TRBV27 | CASSRLAIDPNTGELFF
TRBJ2-7 | TRBV29-1 | CSVVRGAEQYF
TRBJ2-7 | TRBV27 | CASSLVGGPGVSYEQYF
TRBJ2-5 | TRBV30 | CAWSGGRRETQYF
TRBJ2-7 | TRBV11-2 | CASSSTGGSYEQYF
TRBJ1-1 | TRBV4-3 | CASSQAFIGQNTEAFF
TRBJ1-1 | TRBV11-1 | CASSFGGGTEAFF
TRBJ2-1 | TRBV13 | CASSKGGALIF
TRBJ1-6 | TRBV30 | CAWTGRGNNSPLHF
TRBJ1-2 | TRBV2 | CASSSGTGNSGYTF
TRBJ1-1 | TRBV14 | CASSQETGMNTEAFF
TRBJ2-2 | TRBV29-1 | CSGQNEVNTGELFF
TRBJ2-1 | TRBV27 | CASSPGTGYNEQFF
TRBJ2-1 | TRBV7-3 | CASSLTKRESYNEQFF